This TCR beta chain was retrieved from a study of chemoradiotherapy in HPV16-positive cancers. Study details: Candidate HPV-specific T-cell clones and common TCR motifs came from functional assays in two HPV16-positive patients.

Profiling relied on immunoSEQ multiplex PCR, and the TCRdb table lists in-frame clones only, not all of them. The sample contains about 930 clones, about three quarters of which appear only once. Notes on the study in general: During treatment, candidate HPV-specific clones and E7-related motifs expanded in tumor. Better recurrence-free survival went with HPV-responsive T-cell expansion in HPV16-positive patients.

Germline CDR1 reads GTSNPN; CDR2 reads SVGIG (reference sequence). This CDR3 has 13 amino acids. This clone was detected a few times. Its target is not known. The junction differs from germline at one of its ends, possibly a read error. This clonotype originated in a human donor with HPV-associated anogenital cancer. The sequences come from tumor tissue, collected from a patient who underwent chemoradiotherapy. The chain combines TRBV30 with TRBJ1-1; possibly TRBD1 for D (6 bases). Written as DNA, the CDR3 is TGTGCCTGGAGTGTACAAGTCTGGGGGCGGGTTCATTTT. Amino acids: CAWSVQVWGRVHF.